The 29 T cell receptor beta chains in this list originate from one sample, sequenced in a study of shared clonotypes between healthy human individuals (dated by TCRdb to between 2020 and 2021). CD8 naive samples were CD45RO-negative cells positively selected for CCR7, giving a CD45RA+CCR7+ population that excluded TemRA cells. The library relied on the immunoSEQ multiplex PCR assay. Held by TCRdb, this immuneACCESS table contains in-frame sequences only and omits some clones. Under half of the omission traces to an unresolved V gene where checked; the cause of the rest is unknown. This sample lists 1.5 million to 2.5 million clones; around 96% were detected once. 0.9% to 1.5% of the sample belongs to the ten largest clones. Sequencing used naive CD8+ T cells sorted from blood. The sample's cell subset or site, from its label and the paper: CD45RA+CCR7+. These receptors were collected from a young man in good health.

The chain carries TRBV7-9 and TRBJ2-7; 10 positions match TRBD1. V lost 1 base to trimming and J lost 6 bases; unmatched junction nucleotides: 6. Looked up from germline, CDR1 is SEHNR and CDR2 is FQNEAQ (reference sequence). This CDR3 has 15 amino acids. CDR3 coding DNA: TGTGCCAGCAGCTTAGGGGGACAGGGGTTGGTCGAGCAGTACTTC. Protein: CASSLGGQGLVEQYF.

The rearrangement uses TRBV6-5 and TRBJ1-4, with 7 bases matching TRBD1. CDR1 MNHEY and CDR2 SVGAGI come from the germline V gene. Trimming cost V 7 bases and J 7 bases; bases outside gene matches: 6. The CDR3 is 13 amino acids. CDR3 nucleotides: TGTGCCAGCATTTGCAGGGGGGCTGAAAAACTGTTTTTT. This gives the protein CASICRGAEKLFF.

V usage is TRBV30 and J usage is TRBJ1-4; D is possibly TRBD1 (5 bases). Deletions cut 2 bases from V and 7 bases from J, with 11 bases between. The CDR3 extends over 13 amino acids. Germline CDR1 GTSNPN, CDR2 SVGIG (reference sequence). The CDR3, as DNA: TGTGCCTGGAGTCGGGACGGCGGTGAAAAACTGTTTTTT. Its protein product is CAWSRDGGEKLFF.

The chain has TRBV30 and TRBJ2-1; D may correspond to TRBD1 or TRBD2 (5 bases each). This CDR3 has 14 amino acids. Germline lookup yields CDR1 GTSNPN and CDR2 SVGIG (reference sequence). V was shortened by 1 base and J by 5 bases, with 12 bases between the two germline ends. CDR3 sequence: CAWSDGGVNNEQFF. The CDR3 region has the DNA TGTGCCTGGAGTGATGGGGGAGTAAACAATGAGCAGTTCTTC. The complete variable domain, with remaining parts taken from reference TRBV30 and TRBJ2-1, reads SQTIHQWPATLVQPVGSPLSLECTVEGTSNPNLYWYRQAAGRGLQLLFYSVGIGQISSEVPQNLSASRPQDRQFILSSKKLLLSDSGFYLCAWSDGGVNNEQFFGPGTRLTVL.

The chain carries TRBV7-8 and TRBJ1-2, with 7 bases fitting TRBD1. The V and J ends lost 5 bases and 4 bases, in that order; junction bases with no gene match: 4. CDR1 and CDR2 from the germline V gene are SGHVS and FQNEAQ. This CDR3 is 13 amino acids long. CDR3 protein: CASSNRDSYGYTF. The CDR3 DNA reads TGTGCCAGCAGCAACCGGGACAGCTATGGCTACACCTTC.

The chain joins TRBV19 to TRBJ1-5; 10 bases are shared with TRBD1. This CDR3 spans 14 amino acids. Per germline, CDR1 LNHDA and CDR2 SQIVND (reference sequence). Trimming removed 8 bases from V and 7 bases from J; junction bases left unmatched: 8. The CDR3 DNA reads TGTGCCAGTGATAACCGGGACAGGGGCCAGCCCCAGCATTTT. This codes for CASDNRDRGQPQHF.

The rearrangement joins TRBV25-1 to TRBJ1-3; D unresolved. Trimming cost V 1 base and J 0 bases, with 10 bases left between them. The CDR3 has 16 residues. Germline CDR1 is MGHDK and CDR2 is SYGVNS. CDR3 nucleotides: TGTGCCAGCAGTGAATGGCGCGCCAGCTCTGGAAACACCATATATTTT. It codes for CASSEWRASSGNTIYF.

This chain connects TRBV29-1 to TRBJ2-1; D may correspond to TRBD1 or TRBD2 (5 bases each). This CDR3 spans 15 amino acids. CDR1 is SQVTM, CDR2 ANQGSEA, per germline. V gave up 2 bases and J gave up 5 bases, with 16 bases separating them. The DNA for the CDR3 is TGCAGCGTTGAATCTTTGACGGGGCGAAACAATGAGCAGTTCTTC. Protein product: CSVESLTGRNNEQFF.

The rearrangement joins TRBV7-9 to TRBJ2-5, with D unresolved. V was clipped by 4 bases and J by 5 bases, with 20 bases between them. This CDR3 spans 16 amino acids. CDR1 is SEHNR, CDR2 FQNEAQ, per germline (reference sequence). This CDR3 is CASSSSLIGLEETQYF. CDR3 sequence (DNA): TGTGCCAGCAGCTCCTCCCTTATTGGGCTCGAGGAGACCCAGTACTTC.

V is TRBV7-9 and J is TRBJ2-1; D is perhaps TRBD2 (6 bases). Trimming stripped 5 bases from V and 6 bases from J, with 17 bases between. From germline, CDR1 is SEHNR and CDR2 FQNEAQ (reference sequence). This CDR3 has 15 residues. The CDR3 reads CASSPTSYGLNEQFF. DNA of the CDR3: TGTGCCAGCAGCCCTACTAGCTATGGGCTCAATGAGCAGTTCTTC.

Note on this clone: Other DNA variants within this sample encode the same CDR3. The CDR3 nucleotides are TGTGCCAGCAGTCTAGGGACAGGGGAGTACGAGCAGTACTTC. Translating gives CASSLGTGEYEQYF. The chain couples TRBV11-2 to TRBJ2-7, with 10 bases that match TRBD1. This CDR3 is 14 amino acids long. V was pared by 6 bases and J by 4 bases, with 6 bases of the junction left unmatched. Germline loops: CDR1 SGHAT, CDR2 FQNNGV.

The chain links TRBV11-2 to TRBJ2-5; maybe TRBD2 (6 bases). There are 13 residues in the CDR3. With 3 bases removed from V and 4 bases from J, the gap between germline ends came to 9 bases. Germline CDR1 SGHAT, CDR2 FQNNGV. The CDR3 spells CASSFRRGETQYF. In DNA form, the CDR3 reads TGTGCCAGCAGCTTCAGGCGGGGAGAGACCCAGTACTTC. Full variable domain (outside the CDR3, taken from reference TRBV11-2 and TRBJ2-5): EAGVAQSPRYKIIEKRQSVAFWCNPISGHATLYWYQQILGQGPKLLIQFQNNGVVDDSQLPKDRFSAERLKGVDSTLKIQPAKLEDSAVYLCASSFRRGETQYFGPGTRLLVL.

The chain links TRBV10-2 to TRBJ2-7, with a possible D match to TRBD1 (5 bases). CDR1 is WSHSY, CDR2 SAAADI, per germline. The CDR3 is made up of 11 amino acids. V lost 8 bases and J 6 bases, leaving 11 bases between the germline ends. The CDR3 reads CASPWGSEQYF. The CDR3 bases are TGCGCCAGCCCCTGGGGCAGCGAGCAGTACTTC.

This chain joins TRBV15 and TRBJ2-3, with D hard to call. CDR1 is LNHNV, CDR2 YYDKDF, per germline (reference sequence). V was cut by 1 base and J by 2 bases, with 10 bases left in between. This CDR3 has 15 residues. The CDR3 DNA is TGTGCCACCAGCAGAGCCACGTCGTTCACAGATACGCAGTATTTT. Its protein product is CATSRATSFTDTQYF.

The rearrangement uses TRBV2 and TRBJ1-5; D perhaps matches TRBD1 (5 bases). Between the trimmed V and J ends, which lost 5 bases and 2 bases, there was a span of 22 bases. The germline V gene has CDR1 SNHLY and CDR2 FYNNEI. This CDR3 has 18 residues. CDR3 in DNA: TGTGCCAGCAGTTTACCCTTAATTGGGGGGATAGGCAATCAGCCCCAGCATTTT. Translation gives CASSLPLIGGIGNQPQHF. The complete variable domain, with remaining parts taken from reference TRBV2 and TRBJ1-5, reads EPEVTQTPSHQVTQMGQEVILRCVPISNHLYFYWYRQILGQKVEFLVSFYNNEISEKSEIFDDQFSVERPDGSNFTLKIRSTKLEDSAMYFCASSLPLIGGIGNQPQHFGDGTRLSIL.

About this clone: One junction end does not reproduce the germline sequence, and a read error may be involved. V usage is TRBV28 and J usage is TRBJ2-1; 7 nucleotides agree with TRBD2. From germline, CDR1 is MDHEN and CDR2 SYDVKM. The CDR3 sequence is 11 residues long. The CDR3 reads CAVEDPGLRVF. In nucleotides, the CDR3 is TGTGCCGTGGAAGACCCGGGACTAAGAGTCTTC.

This chain joins TRBV7-2 and TRBJ2-7, with D maybe TRBD2 (6 bases). V was pared by 5 bases and J by 6 bases, with 14 bases between. The CDR3 consists of 13 residues. The germline V gene encodes CDR1 SGHTA and CDR2 FQGNSA. CDR3 amino acids: CASSPGVSGEQYF. The CDR3 DNA follows: TGTGCCAGCAGCCCGGGGGTTTCCGGCGAGCAGTACTTC. Variable domain in full (rest from reference TRBV7-2 and TRBJ2-7): GAGVSQSPSNKVTEKGKDVELRCDPISGHTALYWYRQSLGQGLEFLIYFQGNSAPDKSGLPSDRFSAERTGGSVSTLTIQRTQQEDSAVYLCASSPGVSGEQYFGPGTRLTVT.

The chain recombines TRBV9 with TRBJ2-1; D tentatively fits TRBD1 or TRBD2 (6 bases each). Germline V lookup: CDR1 SGDLS, CDR2 YYNGEE. Trimming left V 0 bases short and J 7 bases short, with 11 bases between. CDR3 length equals 14 residues. This CDR3 reads CASSVEGGANEQFF. Here the CDR3 DNA reads TGTGCCAGCAGCGTAGAGGGGGGAGCAAATGAGCAGTTCTTC.

The genes are TRBV5-4 and TRBJ1-1; the D is unclear. V was pared by 1 base and J by 0 bases, with 16 bases between. Germline values: CDR1 SGHNT, CDR2 YYREEE (reference sequence). This CDR3 is 17 amino acids long. The CDR3 region is CASSLPGTIPLNTEAFF. The DNA for the CDR3 is TGTGCCAGCAGCTTGCCAGGCACTATACCTCTGAACACTGAAGCTTTCTTT.

This clone was seen once. The chain recombines TRBV7-2 with TRBJ1-3, with D unclear. The CDR3 has 14 residues. V was cut by 5 bases and J by 3 bases, with 11 bases left in between. From germline, CDR1 is SGHTA and CDR2 FQGNSA. CDR3 amino acids: CASSRPLGGNTIYF. The CDR3 region has the DNA TGTGCCAGCAGCCGGCCGTTAGGTGGAAACACCATATATTTT.

The chain combines TRBV7-2 with TRBJ1-2; D is unresolved. CDR1 SGHTA and CDR2 FQGNSA come from the germline V gene. V was clipped by 1 base and J by 4 bases, with 7 bases between them. The CDR3 is 13 amino acids. As DNA, the CDR3 is TGTGCCAGCAGCTTAGTAGGCAGCTATGGCTACACCTTC. Translated, it gives CASSLVGSYGYTF.

The chain recombines TRBV29-1 with TRBJ2-7; 9 positions match TRBD2. Losses at the gene ends were 1 base for V and 3 bases for J; bases not matched to a gene: 4. Germline V CDR1 and CDR2: SQVTM, ANQGSEA. The CDR3 spans 14 residues. CDR3 region: CSVEGSGGIYEQYF. The CDR3, as DNA: TGCAGCGTTGAAGGTAGCGGGGGTATCTACGAGCAGTACTTC.

The genes are TRBV27 and TRBJ1-6, with 8 bases identical to TRBD1. The germline gives CDR1 MNHEY, CDR2 SMNVEV (reference sequence). The length of the CDR3 is 17 residues. V lost 0 bases and J lost 7; bases outside the gene matches: 8. In DNA, the CDR3 is TGTGCCAGCAGTTTATCGCCGCAGGGGGCCTGGAATTCACCCCTCCACTTT. Its translation: CASSLSPQGAWNSPLHF.

This clone was detected once. The chain combines TRBV4-3 with TRBJ2-1; D might be TRBD1 or TRBD2, each matching 5 bases. CDR3 size: 18 residues. Germline V gene sequence: CDR1 LGHNA, CDR2 YSLEER. Trimming left V 0 bases short and J 4 bases short, with 19 bases between. CDR3 nucleotides: TGCGCCAGCAGCCAAGAAGCCCCCGGGACCACAGCGTACAATGAGCAGTTCTTC. It specifies CASSQEAPGTTAYNEQFF.

This sequence joins TRBV27 and TRBJ1-1; D unclear. Germline loops: CDR1 MNHEY, CDR2 SMNVEV (reference sequence). The germline V and J ends were trimmed by 2 bases and 0 bases, with 4 bases remaining between them. This CDR3 comprises 13 residues. The CDR3 DNA reads as TGTGCCAGCAGTTTAAGGATGAACACTGAAGCTTTCTTT. It specifies CASSLRMNTEAFF.

J is TRBJ2-7 and V is TRBV11-1, with 9 bases aligning to TRBD1. The CDR3 is 13 amino acids. Losses at the gene ends were 7 bases for V and 6 bases for J; bases not matched to a gene: 7. The germline V gene has CDR1 SGHAT and CDR2 FQDESV (reference sequence). The CDR3 DNA reads TGTGCCAGCACCCCTCGGACAGGGGTCGAGCAGTACTTC. The encoded protein is CASTPRTGVEQYF.

V is TRBV6-1 and J is TRBJ1-4; TRBD1 agrees at 10 bases. Germline-derived CDR1 and CDR2 are MNHNS and SASEGT. This CDR3 comprises 20 residues. With V trimmed by 4 bases and J by 0 bases, 14 bases remained unmatched. The CDR3 coding sequence is TGTGCCAGCAGTGCCCCAATGTGGGGGACAGGGGCCTCAACTAATGAAAAACTGTTTTTT. Its protein is CASSAPMWGTGASTNEKLFF.

The V and J genes are TRBV19 and TRBJ2-7; TRBD2 aligns across 10 bases. V was clipped by 4 bases and J by 1 base; unmatched bases: 4. This CDR3 is built from 15 residues. Germline V gene lookup returns CDR1 LNHDA and CDR2 SQIVND (reference sequence). The CDR3 DNA follows: TGTGCCAGTAGTAGAGGGACTAGCGTATCCTACGAGCAGTACTTC. This codes for CASSRGTSVSYEQYF.

In its sample, this clone was seen once. The chain is built from TRBV11-2 and TRBJ2-3; D may be TRBD1 or TRBD2 (6 bases each). The germline V gene encodes CDR1 SGHAT and CDR2 FQNNGV. The CDR3 has 14 residues. V dropped 3 bases and J dropped 4 bases, with 11 bases sitting between them. CDR3 bases: TGTGCCAGCAGCTTTACGGGGGCAGCAGATACGCAGTATTTT. Translating it yields CASSFTGAADTQYF.